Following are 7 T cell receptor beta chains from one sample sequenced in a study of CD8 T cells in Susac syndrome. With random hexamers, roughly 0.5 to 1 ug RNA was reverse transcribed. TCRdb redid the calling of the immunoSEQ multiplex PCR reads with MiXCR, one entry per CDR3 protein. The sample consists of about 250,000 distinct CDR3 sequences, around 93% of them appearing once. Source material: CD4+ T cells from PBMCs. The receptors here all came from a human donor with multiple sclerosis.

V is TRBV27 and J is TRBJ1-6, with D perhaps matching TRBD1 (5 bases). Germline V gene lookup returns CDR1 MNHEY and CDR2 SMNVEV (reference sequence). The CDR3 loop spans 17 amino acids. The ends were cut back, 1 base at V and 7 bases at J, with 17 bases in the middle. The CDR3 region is CASSLWASRAENSPLHF. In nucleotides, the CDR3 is TGTGCCAGCAGTTTATGGGCGTCCAGGGCAGAAAATTCACCCCTCCACTTT.

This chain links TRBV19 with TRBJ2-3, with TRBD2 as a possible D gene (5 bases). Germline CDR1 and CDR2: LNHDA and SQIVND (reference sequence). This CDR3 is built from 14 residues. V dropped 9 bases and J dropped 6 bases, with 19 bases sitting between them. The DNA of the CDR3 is TGTGCCAGCAGCCGGGGTCCGCTCCCGGATACGCAGTATTTT. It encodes CASSRGPLPDTQYF.

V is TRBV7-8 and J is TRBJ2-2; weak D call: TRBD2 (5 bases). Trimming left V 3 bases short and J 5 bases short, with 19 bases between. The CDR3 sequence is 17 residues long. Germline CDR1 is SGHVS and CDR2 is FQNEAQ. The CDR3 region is CASSLMRRLPGTGELFF. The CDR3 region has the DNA TGTGCCAGCAGCTTGATGCGCCGACTCCCGGGGACCGGGGAGCTGTTTTTT.

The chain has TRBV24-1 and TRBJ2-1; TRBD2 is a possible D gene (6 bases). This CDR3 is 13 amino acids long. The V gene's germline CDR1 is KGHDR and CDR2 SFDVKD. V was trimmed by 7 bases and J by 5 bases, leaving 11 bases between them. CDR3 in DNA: TGTGCCACCAGGCGGGAAACAAACAATGAGCAGTTCTTC. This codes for CATRRETNNEQFF.

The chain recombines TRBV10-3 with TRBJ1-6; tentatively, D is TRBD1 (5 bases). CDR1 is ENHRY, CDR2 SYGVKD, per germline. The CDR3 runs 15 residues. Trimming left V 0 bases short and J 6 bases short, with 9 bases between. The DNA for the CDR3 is TGTGCCATCAGTGAGTCGAGGGGTTTTAATTCACCCCTCCACTTT. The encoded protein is CAISESRGFNSPLHF.

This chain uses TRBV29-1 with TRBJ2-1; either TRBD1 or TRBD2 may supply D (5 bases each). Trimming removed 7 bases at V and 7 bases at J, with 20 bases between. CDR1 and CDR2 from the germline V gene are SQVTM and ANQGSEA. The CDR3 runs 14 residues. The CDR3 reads CSGTLVVPHNEQFF. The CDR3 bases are TGCAGCGGGACACTAGTTGTCCCCCATAATGAGCAGTTCTTC.

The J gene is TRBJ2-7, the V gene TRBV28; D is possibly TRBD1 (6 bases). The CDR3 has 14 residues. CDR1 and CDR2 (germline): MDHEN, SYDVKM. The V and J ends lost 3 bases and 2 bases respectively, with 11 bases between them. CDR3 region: CASSFGQWTYEQYF. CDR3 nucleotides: TGTGCCAGCAGTTTCGGACAGTGGACCTACGAGCAGTACTTC. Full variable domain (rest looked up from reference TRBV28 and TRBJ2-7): DVKVTQSSRYLVKRTGEKVFLECVQDMDHENMFWYRQDPGLGLRLIYFSYDVKMKEKGDIPEGYSVSREKKERFSLILESASTNQTSMYLCASSFGQWTYEQYFGPGTRLTVT.